This is a list of T cell receptor beta chains from one sample in a study of blood T cell repertoires in COVID-19. This table comes from immunoSEQ multiplex PCR, and its TCRdb copy is limited to in-frame clones, with some not included. The sample lists under 350,000 clones; 65% to 90% were seen once. What was sequenced was PBMCs or T cells enriched from blood (not recorded which). The receptors here all came from a middle-aged woman with acute COVID-19. CDR3s include the opening cysteine and the closing phenylalanine or tryptophan. The D gene is left open where the match is weak. The listing skips clone size in some rows; elsewhere it reads once, few, many or a size class.

TRBV29-1,TRBD1,TRBJ1-2,.,TGCAGCGTTCAGGGGGGTAGTGGCTACACCTTC,CSVQGGSGYTF
TRBV4-2,.,TRBJ1-5,.,TGTGCCAGCAGCCAACAGGGGAACAATCAGCCCCAGCATTTT,CASSQQGNNQPQHF
TRBV18,.,TRBJ1-1,.,TGTGCCAGCTCACCCCCGGGACTCCTAATCATGAACACTGAAGCTTTCTTT,CASSPPGLLIMNTEAFF
TRBV5-6,TRBD1,TRBJ2-1,.,TGTGCCAGCAGCCCTGGACAGGGATACTACAATGAGCAGTTCTTC,CASSPGQGYYNEQFF
TRBV23-1,.,TRBJ1-6,.,TGCGCCAGCAGTCAACCCCAGACAAGAATACGTAATTCACCCCTCCACTTT,CASSQPQTRIRNSPLHF
TRBV7-2,.,TRBJ2-3,.,TGTGCCAGCAGCTTAAGTCGCGGTACGCAGTATTTT,CASSLSRGTQYF
TRBV27,.,TRBJ2-1,.,TGTGCCAGCAGTTTGGACCCAGCGGACCTTAGCTCCTACAATGAGCAGTTCTTC,CASSLDPADLSSYNEQFF
TRBV7-2,TRBD1,TRBJ1-5,.,TGTGCCAGCAGCCCAAGGGACAGAACCAATCAGCCCCAGCATTTT,CASSPRDRTNQPQHF
TRBV2,.,TRBJ1-5,.,TGTGCCAGCACTCAGGACAGAGAGGAGCAGCCCCAGCATTTT,CASTQDREEQPQHF
TRBV5-5,.,TRBJ2-7,.,TGTGCCAGCAGCACCCAGGGAACCCACGAGCAGTACTTC,CASSTQGTHEQYF
TRBV3-1/TRBV3-2,.,TRBJ2-7,.,TGTGCCAGCAGCGATAAGGGGGACGAGCAGTACTTC,CASSDKGDEQYF
TRBV4-2,TRBD1,TRBJ1-1,.,TGTGCCAGCAGCCCTCAGGGGGGAACTGAAGCTTTCTTT,CASSPQGGTEAFF
TRBV9,.,TRBJ1-6,.,TGTGCCAGCAGCGTTCTATACAGAAATTCACCCCTCCACTTT,CASSVLYRNSPLHF
TRBV6-6,TRBD2,TRBJ2-1,.,TGTGCCAGCAGTTACGGGACTAGCGGGGGAATCAATGAGCAGTTCTTC,CASSYGTSGGINEQFF
TRBV19,TRBD1,TRBJ2-7,.,TGTGCCAGTAGTATTGGACAGGGGGATCTAGGCGAGCAGTACTTC,CASSIGQGDLGEQYF
TRBV15,TRBD1,TRBJ1-5,few,TGTGCCACCAGCAGAGCAGACAGGGAGTGGAATCAGCCCCAGCATTTT,CATSRADREWNQPQHF
TRBV2,.,TRBJ2-1,.,TGTGCCAGCAGACCCTTAGCGTCCTACAATGAGCAGTTCTTC,CASRPLASYNEQFF
TRBV28,.,TRBJ2-2,.,TGTGCCAGCAGTGTGATCCCGGGACACTATAACACCGGGGAGCTGTTTTTT,CASSVIPGHYNTGELFF
TRBV11-1,TRBD1,TRBJ2-6,.,TGTGCCAGCAGCTTACAGGGGGCTGGGGCCAACGTCCTGACTTTC,CASSLQGAGANVLTF
TRBV27,TRBD1,TRBJ2-5,.,TGTGCCAGCAGTTTAAGGCCGACAGGGGCGACGGGTACTGAGACCCAGTACTTC,CASSLRPTGATGTETQYF
TRBV4-3,TRBD2,TRBJ2-7,.,TGCGCCAGCAGCCAAGATCTTTGGGACAGGGGGACTAGCGGGGAATACGAGCAGTACTTC,CASSQDLWDRGTSGEYEQYF
TRBV3-1/TRBV3-2,.,TRBJ2-1,once,TGTGCCAGCAGCCAAGAACGCCGGGAGCAGTTCTTC,CASSQERREQFF
TRBV7-2,TRBD1,TRBJ2-7,.,TGTGCCAGCAGGAGCGACAGGGCTGGCTCCTACGAGCAGTACTTC,CASRSDRAGSYEQYF
TRBV4-2,.,TRBJ2-1,.,TGTGCCAGCAGCCAGTTAGCAGGGCTGCCCTACAATGAGCAGTTCTTC,CASSQLAGLPYNEQFF
TRBV28,.,TRBJ2-7,.,TGTGCCAGCAATCCGGTTCTGCCCGACGAGCAGTACTTC,CASNPVLPDEQYF
TRBV6-2/TRBV6-3,TRBD2,TRBJ2-4,.,TGTGCCAGCAGTCCCGGACTAGCGGGGGGTCTAGCCAAAAACATTCAGTACTTC,CASSPGLAGGLAKNIQYF
TRBV15,.,TRBJ1-6,.,TGTGCCACCAGCAGAGACGAGGGGGGGACCTATAATTCACCCCTCCACTTT,CATSRDEGGTYNSPLHF
TRBV7-2,TRBD1,TRBJ2-5,.,TGTGCCAGCAGACAAGGACAGGGGGCGACCCAGTACTTC,CASRQGQGATQYF
TRBV25-1,.,TRBJ2-3,.,TGTGCCAGCAGTGAATCAGGAACCCGTACAGATACGCAGTATTTT,CASSESGTRTDTQYF
TRBV5-4,.,TRBJ2-5,.,TGTGCCAGCAGCTATAAAGGGGAGGCGAAAGAGACCCAGTACTTC,CASSYKGEAKETQYF
TRBV5-1,.,TRBJ2-7,.,TGCGCCAGCAGCAACTCGGGGGTCTACGAGCAGTACTTC,CASSNSGVYEQYF
TRBV5-1,TRBD2,TRBJ2-1,few,TGCGCCAGCAGCCAGACTAGCGGGGGGACGAGTGAGCAGTTCTTC,CASSQTSGGTSEQFF